The T cell receptor beta chain under discussion was sequenced for a study of shared clonotypes between healthy human individuals. CDR1 and CDR2 from the germline V gene are SGHRS and YFSETQ. With V trimmed by 4 bases and J by 5 bases, 14 bases remained unmatched. This CDR3 has 16 amino acids. Overall study findings and caveats: With a handful of donors compared, around 5% of naive CD4 clonotypes were shared. The generation probabilities recorded for non-shared clonotypes fell below those of clonotypes shared by all four donors. Sample collection involved blood only; tissue repertoires are likely different.

Profiling relied on immunoSEQ multiplex PCR, and the TCRdb table lists in-frame clones only, not all of them. The sample holds about 680,000 clones; about 92% are singletons and the top ten take 20% to 25%. On this clone: Its antigen is still unknown.

CD45RO-negative cells were positively selected for CCR7, leaving out terminally differentiated effector memory CD45RA+ cells. The material sequenced was naive CD8+ T cells sorted from blood. The chain couples TRBV5-1 to TRBJ2-7; the match to TRBD2 covers 8 bases. The receptor's source is a man aged 30-40 years in good health. The CDR3 is CASSPFGAGGNHEQYF. The CDR3 nucleotides are TGCGCCAGCAGCCCCTTCGGGGCGGGAGGCAACCACGAGCAGTACTTC.